Below, 29 T cell receptor beta chains from the same sample are listed, as sequenced in a study of vaccination effects on CD4 cells after COVID-19. These TCRs' antigens remain unknown. Viral peptide pool expansion of antigen-specific CD4+ T cells preceded sequencing in the ViraFEST assay. Cells that had been cultured for about 10 days were the source of isolated CD4+ T cells. Two doses of BNT162b2 or mRNA-1273 vaccine were administered to participants. Produced via immunoSEQ multiplex PCR; TCRdb's table is partial and in-frame only. Of 25,000 to 30,000 clones in the sample, 75% to 90% were seen once. This sample comprised CD4+ T cells from PBMCs cultured with SARS-CoV-2 spike peptides, obtained after COVID-19 vaccination. These receptors all come from a human donor who received a COVID-19 vaccine. Some clones in this sample may be carry-over from other donors' samples.

The V and J genes are TRBV27 and TRBJ1-6, with TRBD1 identical over 7 bases. There are 15 residues in the CDR3. Trimming at V came to 5 bases and at J to 9 bases, leaving 10 bases not matched to a gene. CDR1 is MNHEY and CDR2 is SMNVEV in the germline V gene (reference sequence). CDR3 bases: TGTGCCAGCAGTCACGAGACAGGGCGGGTTTCACCCCTCCACTTT. This codes for CASSHETGRVSPLHF.

The V and J genes are TRBV24-1 and TRBJ2-6; 9 bases align to TRBD1. V shed 2 bases, J shed 2 bases, and the junction held 6 bases outside the gene matches. Per germline, CDR1 KGHDR and CDR2 SFDVKD. The length of the CDR3 is 18 residues. The CDR3 is CATSDSGTGIPGANVLTF. CDR3 DNA: TGTGCCACCAGTGATTCCGGGACAGGGATCCCTGGGGCCAACGTCCTGACTTTC.

V usage is TRBV12-3 or TRBV12-4 and J usage is TRBJ1-1, with D uncertain. There are 13 residues in the CDR3. Trimming pared 3 bases from V and 5 bases from J, leaving 10 bases between. The CDR3 sequence: CASSFGDETEAFF. DNA for the CDR3: TGTGCCAGCAGTTTCGGGGATGAAACTGAAGCTTTCTTT.

V and J are TRBV6-6 and TRBJ1-6, with TRBD1 matching over 9 bases. Trimming at V came to 4 bases and at J to 7 bases, leaving 2 bases not matched to a gene. The CDR3 extends over 14 amino acids. Germline CDR1 reads MNHNY; CDR2 reads SVGAGI (reference sequence). CDR3 sequence reads: CASSWTGANSPLHF. The CDR3 DNA follows: TGTGCCAGCAGTTGGACAGGGGCCAATTCACCCCTCCACTTT.

In its sample, this clone is medium-sized. The rearrangement links TRBV5-6 to TRBJ2-1, with 12 bases lining up with TRBD2. The CDR3 length is 16 residues. Unmatched junction bases numbered 7, after V lost 4 bases and J lost 5 bases. Germline CDR1 reads SGHDT; CDR2 reads YYEEEE. The CDR3 nucleotides read TGTGCCAGCAGCCGGACGACTAGCGGGGGAAACAATGAGCAGTTCTTC. Its protein product is CASSRTTSGGNNEQFF.

This clone has more than one count but fewer than ten. The V and J genes are TRBV9 and TRBJ2-7; D call uncertain. The CDR3 sequence is 15 residues long. The V end was cut by 0 bases, the J end by 5 bases, with 15 bases between. Germline assignment: CDR1 SGDLS and CDR2 YYNGEE. CDR3 sequence (DNA): TGTGCCAGCAGCGTAGACAGACTTCTGGCAAACGAGCAGTACGTC. This encodes CASSVDRLLANEQYV.

The chain recombines TRBV27 with TRBJ1-2; no clear D. V was pared by 8 bases and J by 3 bases, with 7 bases between. There are 11 residues in the CDR3. Germline lookup yields CDR1 MNHEY and CDR2 SMNVEV (reference sequence). The CDR3: CASGKYYGYTF. The CDR3 DNA is TGTGCCAGCGGGAAATACTATGGCTACACCTTC.

J is TRBJ2-3 and V is TRBV7-9, with 10 positions matching TRBD2. The ends lost 5 bases at V and 5 bases at J; junction bases unmatched: 4. The CDR3 is made up of 14 amino acids. Germline CDR1 SEHNR, CDR2 FQNEAQ (reference sequence). CDR3 protein: CASSPGTSVDTQYF. In DNA, the CDR3 is TGTGCCAGCAGCCCCGGGACTAGCGTAGATACGCAGTATTTT.

This chain links TRBV18 with TRBJ1-1; no clear D. V was cut by 6 bases and J by 1 base, with 15 bases left in between. Germline lookup yields CDR1 KGHSH and CDR2 LQKENI. The CDR3 runs to 15 residues. CDR3 DNA: TGTGCCAGCTCTTACGGGGTGGGAAAGAACACTGAAGCTTTCTTT. Translating it yields CASSYGVGKNTEAFF.

The V and J genes are TRBV5-1 and TRBJ2-7, with TRBD1 matching 9 bases. The ends lost 3 bases at V and 5 bases at J; junction bases unmatched: 6. The germline CDR1 and CDR2 sequences are SGHRS and YFSETQ. This CDR3 comprises 14 residues. CDR3 bases: TGCGCCAGCAGCTCAACAGGGGGCGCGCACGAGCAGTACGTC. This encodes CASSSTGGAHEQYV.

The V call is TRBV5-1, the J call TRBJ2-5; 9 positions match TRBD1. The CDR3 runs 17 residues. Losses at the gene ends were 4 bases for V and 4 bases for J; bases not matched to a gene: 14. Germline V gene lookup returns CDR1 SGHRS and CDR2 YFSETQ. The CDR3, as DNA: TGCGCCAGCAGCGATTCACGTGGTGGACAGGGGAGAGAGACCCAGTACTTC. This encodes CASSDSRGGQGRETQYF.

This chain connects TRBV28 to TRBJ1-1; no definite D call. With 5 bases removed from V and 1 base from J, the gap between germline ends came to 17 bases. Germline lookup yields CDR1 MDHEN and CDR2 SYDVKM. The CDR3 has 16 amino acids. For the CDR3, the DNA is TGTGCCAGCAGTGAGCGAGGAGGGCGCGGGAACACTGAAGCTTTCTTT. Translation: CASSERGGRGNTEAFF.

The chain uses TRBV12-3 or TRBV12-4 and TRBJ1-1; D possibly corresponds to TRBD1 (5 bases). V shed 3 bases and J shed 3 bases, with 8 bases lying between them. CDR3 length: 13 amino acids. CDR3 DNA: TGTGCCAGCAGTTTTGGGGGGGACACTGAAGCTTTCTTT. Translated, it gives CASSFGGDTEAFF.

The J gene is TRBJ2-3, the V gene TRBV4-1; D is perhaps TRBD2 (5 bases). Germline lookup yields CDR1 MGHRA and CDR2 YSYEKL. The V end lost 6 bases, the J end lost 6 bases, and 13 bases lay between the germline ends. The CDR3 covers 13 residues. The CDR3 protein is CASSLGVADTQYF. CDR3 DNA sequence: TGCGCCAGCAGTCTGGGAGTGGCGGATACGCAGTATTTT.

This sequence joins TRBV29-1 and TRBJ2-6; D remains unclear. The CDR3 extends over 14 amino acids. V was trimmed by 6 bases and J by 0 bases, leaving 9 bases between them. Germline V lookup: CDR1 SQVTM, CDR2 ANQGSEA. The CDR3 DNA sequence: TGCAGCGTGCAGTGGAGCTCTGGGGCCAACGTCCTGACTTTC. It yields the protein CSVQWSSGANVLTF.

The chain is built from TRBV15 and TRBJ2-7; D is ambiguous. This CDR3 has 14 amino acids. V was shortened by 1 base and J by 4 bases, with 11 bases between the two germline ends. The germline gives CDR1 LNHNV, CDR2 YYDKDF (reference sequence). The CDR3 loop reads CATSRAQHSYEQYV. The CDR3 region has the DNA TGTGCCACCAGCAGAGCCCAACATTCATACGAGCAGTACGTC.

The chain employs TRBV6-2 or TRBV6-3 and TRBJ2-1, with 12 bases lining up with TRBD1. The CDR3 runs 15 residues. CDR1 is MNHEY and CDR2 is SVGEGT in the germline V gene. V shed 4 bases, J shed 8 bases, and the junction held 6 bases outside the gene matches. The CDR3 is CASSLGQGAFDEQFF. In DNA, the CDR3 is TGTGCCAGCAGTTTGGGACAGGGGGCTTTCGATGAGCAGTTCTTC.

In DNA form, the CDR3 reads TGTGCCAGCAGTGACGGGACAGAGAACACTGAAGCTTTCTTT. Amino acids: CASSDGTENTEAFF. The V call is TRBV2, the J call TRBJ1-1; 7 nucleotides line up with TRBD1. This CDR3 has 14 amino acids. Looked up from germline, CDR1 is SNHLY and CDR2 is FYNNEI. The J segment lost 1 base and the V segment lost 3 bases, leaving 2 bases of the junction unmatched. The whole variable domain, filled in from reference TRBV2 and TRBJ1-1, reads EPEVTQTPSHQVTQMGQEVILRCVPISNHLYFYWYRQILGQKVEFLVSFYNNEISEKSEIFDDQFSVERPDGSNFTLKIRSTKLEDSAMYFCASSDGTENTEAFFGQGTRLTVV.

With regard to this clone: The same CDR3 is also encoded by other DNA sequences in this sample. V and J are TRBV3-1 (or the pseudogene TRBV3-2) and TRBJ1-2; D ambiguous. The CDR3 sequence is 14 residues long. Germline loops: CDR1 LGHDT, CDR2 YNNKEL (reference sequence). V dropped 4 bases and J dropped 8 bases, with 17 bases sitting between them. For the CDR3, the DNA is TGTGCCAGCAGCCGTACCGGACGGTTTCGGGGCTACACCTTC. Residues: CASSRTGRFRGYTF.

The V gene is TRBV27, the J gene TRBJ2-5; 9 nucleotides align to TRBD1. The CDR3 is 16 amino acids. The germline gives CDR1 MNHEY, CDR2 SMNVEV (reference sequence). With 4 bases clipped from V and 5 bases from J, the junction kept 11 bases outside the gene matches. The CDR3 loop is CASSSPNRGQGETQYF. In DNA form, the CDR3 reads TGTGCCAGCAGTTCACCTAACAGGGGGCAGGGGGAGACCCAGTACTTC.

The chain joins TRBV2 to TRBJ2-6, with D hard to call. Germline V gene sequence: CDR1 SNHLY, CDR2 FYNNEI. This CDR3 has 16 amino acids. Trimming shortened V by 5 bases and J by 4 bases, and 15 bases separated the two germline ends. This CDR3 is CASSPNGVGGANVLTF. CDR3 DNA sequence: TGTGCCAGCAGTCCCAATGGGGTTGGCGGGGCCAACGTCCTGACTTTC.

The chain employs TRBV29-1 and TRBJ1-1; D is undetermined. CDR1 and CDR2 (germline): SQVTM, ANQGSEA. The CDR3 covers 12 residues. This chain's CDR3 is CSPLEQSGQAFF. CDR3 DNA: TGCTCACCCCTAGAACAATCAGGTCAAGCTTTCTTT.

The genes are TRBV6-5 and TRBJ2-2, with D possibly being TRBD1 (7 bases). The CDR3 covers 14 residues. Germline V gene sequence: CDR1 MNHEY, CDR2 SVGAGI. The V end lost 6 bases, the J end lost 7 bases, and 15 bases lay between the germline ends. CDR3 nucleotides: TGTGCCAGCAGCGGGGACTCAGGGGGCGGGGAGCTGTTTTTT. Translated, it gives CASSGDSGGGELFF.

The chain has TRBV9 and TRBJ2-2; 14 bases agree with TRBD2. This CDR3 has 17 amino acids. CDR1 SGDLS and CDR2 YYNGEE come from the germline V gene. Losses at the gene ends were 3 bases for V and 5 bases for J; bases not matched to a gene: 6. In DNA, the CDR3 is TGTGCCAGCAGCGGAGAGACTAGCGGGGGGGGGACCGGGGAGCTGTTTTTT. Amino acid sequence: CASSGETSGGGTGELFF.

The genes are TRBV11-2 and TRBJ2-1; tentatively, D is TRBD2 (5 bases). V lost 4 bases, J lost 3 bases, and 10 bases lay in between. The CDR3 runs 14 residues. Germline-derived CDR1 and CDR2 are SGHAT and FQNNGV. Here the CDR3 DNA reads TGTGCCAGCAGCTATACTAGTGTCTACAATGAGCAGTTCTTC. This encodes CASSYTSVYNEQFF.

J is TRBJ1-1 and V is TRBV2; D gene unclear. V lost 6 bases and J lost 1, with 9 bases in between. CDR3 length: 13 amino acids. In germline, CDR1 is SNHLY, CDR2 FYNNEI. The CDR3 DNA sequence: TGTGCCAGCAGAGGCGACCGGAACACTGAAGCTTTCTTT. Translated: CASRGDRNTEAFF.

This clone was seen just once. The V and J genes are TRBV9 and TRBJ2-3; TRBD2 matches at 9 bases. Trimming cost V 0 bases and J 9 bases; bases outside gene matches: 8. This CDR3 region has 15 residues. CDR1 and CDR2 (germline): SGDLS, YYNGEE. The DNA for the CDR3 is TGTGCCAGCAGCGTAGGCGGGGGGGCACCAGGAACGCAGTATTTT. Its protein product is CASSVGGGAPGTQYF.

This clone was detected once. This chain links TRBV19 with TRBJ2-1; D ambiguous. V lost 7 bases and J lost 7, with 8 bases in between. CDR3 size: 11 residues. CDR1 and CDR2 (germline): LNHDA, SQIVND (reference sequence). The CDR3 region has the DNA TGTGCCAGTACTCGATGGAATGAGCAGTTCTTC. Encoded protein: CASTRWNEQFF.

As DNA, the CDR3 is TGTGCCACCAGTGATTCCGGACTTAGCCCGCTCACCGGGGAGCTGTTTTTT. Amino acids: CATSDSGLSPLTGELFF. This rearrangement joins TRBV24-1 to TRBJ2-2; tentatively, D is TRBD2 (5 bases). Germline V gene sequence: CDR1 KGHDR, CDR2 SFDVKD. Trimming left V 2 bases short and J 4 bases short, with 16 bases between. The CDR3 sequence is 17 residues long.